The T cell receptor (beta chain) under discussion was sequenced for a study of blood T cell repertoires in COVID-19. Background on the study: The United States, Italy and Spain were the sources of the acute and convalescent COVID-19 samples. PBMCs, B-cell-depleted T cells, or T cells were the source of the cDNA or gDNA that made up the material.

Source study methods: It was from reference gene primer amplification that nucleated cell counts were estimated. The protocol was immunoSEQ multiplex PCR, while the TCRdb copy is restricted to in-frame clones and leaves out a portion. That table furnishes V, J and clone size, whereas the DNA furnished D and trimming. The sample shows some 170,000 clones, 75% to 90% of them seen only once. This receptor was obtained from an older woman with acute or convalescent COVID-19. Material: peripheral blood.

CDR3 region: CASRKRTVDYGYTF. In DNA form, the CDR3 reads TGTGCCAGCAGAAAGAGGACAGTTGACTATGGCTACACCTTC. The chain uses TRBV28 and TRBJ1-2, with a tentative D call TRBD1 (6 bases). The CDR3 extends over 14 amino acids. V dropped 6 bases and J dropped 3 bases, with 14 bases sitting between them. CDR1 is MDHEN, CDR2 SYDVKM, per germline.